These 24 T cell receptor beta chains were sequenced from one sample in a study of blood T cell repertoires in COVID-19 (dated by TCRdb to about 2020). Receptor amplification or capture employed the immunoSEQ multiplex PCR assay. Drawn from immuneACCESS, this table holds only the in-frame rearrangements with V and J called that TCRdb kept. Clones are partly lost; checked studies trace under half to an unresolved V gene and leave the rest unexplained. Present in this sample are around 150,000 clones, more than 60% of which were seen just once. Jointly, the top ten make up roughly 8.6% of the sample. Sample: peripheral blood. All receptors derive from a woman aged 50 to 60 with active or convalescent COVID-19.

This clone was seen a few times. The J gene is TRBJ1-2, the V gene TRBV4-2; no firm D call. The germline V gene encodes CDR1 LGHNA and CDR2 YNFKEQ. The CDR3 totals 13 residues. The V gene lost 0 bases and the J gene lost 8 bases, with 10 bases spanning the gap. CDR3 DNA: TGTGCCAGCAGCCAAGATCAAAGAGGCGGCTACACCTTC. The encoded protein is CASSQDQRGGYTF.

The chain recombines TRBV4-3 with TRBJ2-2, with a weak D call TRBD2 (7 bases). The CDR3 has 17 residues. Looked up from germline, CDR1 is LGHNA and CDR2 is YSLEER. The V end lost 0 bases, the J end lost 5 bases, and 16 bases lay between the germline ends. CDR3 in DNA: TGCGCCAGCAGCCAAGATCTCGGGGAGGGGGGTACCGGGGAGCTGTTTTTT. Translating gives CASSQDLGEGGTGELFF.

CDR3 loop: CAWSSGGAADTQYF. CDR3 nucleotide sequence: TGTGCCTGGAGCAGCGGGGGGGCTGCAGATACGCAGTATTTT. The chain recombines TRBV30 with TRBJ2-3; 10 bases are shared with TRBD2. The CDR3 spans 14 residues. The V gene end was trimmed by 3 bases and the J gene end by 4 bases; junction bases not matched to a gene: 4. Germline V gives CDR1 GTSNPN, CDR2 SVGIG (reference sequence).

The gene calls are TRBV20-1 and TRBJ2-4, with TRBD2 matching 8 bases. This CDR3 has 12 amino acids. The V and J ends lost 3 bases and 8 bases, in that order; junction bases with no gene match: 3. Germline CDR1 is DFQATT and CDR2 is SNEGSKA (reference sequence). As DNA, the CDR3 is TGCAGTGCTAGTCTAGCGGGTCACATTCAGTACTTC. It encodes CSASLAGHIQYF.

The CDR3 loop reads CASSLRLATGYF. The CDR3 bases are TGTGCCAGCAGTTTAAGGCTAGCGACGGGGTATTTT. The chain recombines TRBV12-3 or TRBV12-4 with TRBJ2-3, with D possibly matching TRBD2 (6 bases). V was trimmed by 2 bases and J by 14 bases, leaving 14 bases between them. This CDR3 contains 12 residues.

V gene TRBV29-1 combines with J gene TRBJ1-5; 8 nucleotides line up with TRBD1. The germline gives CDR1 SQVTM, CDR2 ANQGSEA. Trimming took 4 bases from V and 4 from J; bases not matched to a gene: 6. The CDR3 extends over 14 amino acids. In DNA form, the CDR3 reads TGCAGCGTTGCTACAGGGGGGATAAATCAGCCCCAGCATTTT. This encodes CSVATGGINQPQHF.

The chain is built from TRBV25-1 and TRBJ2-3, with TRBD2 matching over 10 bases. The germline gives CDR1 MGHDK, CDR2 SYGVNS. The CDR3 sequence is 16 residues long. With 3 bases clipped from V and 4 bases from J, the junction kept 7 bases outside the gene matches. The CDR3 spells CASSDPASGSSDTQYF. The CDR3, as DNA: TGTGCCAGCAGTGACCCTGCTAGCGGGAGCTCAGATACGCAGTATTTT.

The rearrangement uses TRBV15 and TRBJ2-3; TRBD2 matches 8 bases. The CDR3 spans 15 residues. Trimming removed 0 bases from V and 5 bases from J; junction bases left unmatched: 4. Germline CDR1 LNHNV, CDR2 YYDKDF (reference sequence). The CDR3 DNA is TGTGCCACCAGCAGAGAGCGGGGGGAGGGAGATACGCAGTATTTT. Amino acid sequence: CATSRERGEGDTQYF.

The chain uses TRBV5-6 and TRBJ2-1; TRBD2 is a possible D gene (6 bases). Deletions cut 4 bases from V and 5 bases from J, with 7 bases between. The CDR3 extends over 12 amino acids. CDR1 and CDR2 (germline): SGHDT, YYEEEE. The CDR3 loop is CASSPGDNEQFF. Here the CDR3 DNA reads TGTGCCAGCAGCCCGGGGGACAATGAGCAGTTCTTC. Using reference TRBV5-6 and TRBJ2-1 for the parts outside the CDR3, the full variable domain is DAGVTQSPTHLIKTRGQQVTLRCSPKSGHDTVSWYQQALGQGPQFIFQYYEEEERQRGNFPDRFSGHQFPNYSSELNVNALLLGDSALYLCASSPGDNEQFFGPGTRLTVL.

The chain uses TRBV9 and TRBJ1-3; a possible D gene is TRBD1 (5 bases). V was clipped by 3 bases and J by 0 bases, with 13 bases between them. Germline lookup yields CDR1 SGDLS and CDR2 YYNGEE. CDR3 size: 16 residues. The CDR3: CASSALSGYSGNTIYF. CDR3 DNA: TGTGCCAGCAGCGCCCTTTCAGGGTACTCTGGAAACACCATATATTTT.

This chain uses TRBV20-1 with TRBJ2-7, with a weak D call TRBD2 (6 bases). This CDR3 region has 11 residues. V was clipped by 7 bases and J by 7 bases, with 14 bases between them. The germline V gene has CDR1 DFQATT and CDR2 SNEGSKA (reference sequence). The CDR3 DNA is TGCAGTGTTGGGACTGGGCAGGAGCAGTACTTC. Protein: CSVGTGQEQYF.

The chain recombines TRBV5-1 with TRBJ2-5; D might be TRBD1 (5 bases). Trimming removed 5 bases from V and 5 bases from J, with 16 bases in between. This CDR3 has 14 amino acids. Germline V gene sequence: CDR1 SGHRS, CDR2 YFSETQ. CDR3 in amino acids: CASSMSTPGETQYF. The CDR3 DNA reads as TGCGCCAGCAGTATGTCCACCCCAGGGGAGACCCAGTACTTC.

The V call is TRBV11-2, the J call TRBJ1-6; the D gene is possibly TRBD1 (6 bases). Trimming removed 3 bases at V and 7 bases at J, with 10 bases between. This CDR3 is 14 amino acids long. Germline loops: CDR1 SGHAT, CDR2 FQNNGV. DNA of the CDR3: TGTGCCAGCAGCTTGTGGGGGCCCAATTCACCCCTCCACTTT. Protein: CASSLWGPNSPLHF.

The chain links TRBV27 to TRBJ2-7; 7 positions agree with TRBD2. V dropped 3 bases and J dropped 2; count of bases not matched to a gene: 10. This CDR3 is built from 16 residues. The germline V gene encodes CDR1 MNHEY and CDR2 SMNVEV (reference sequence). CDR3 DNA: TGTGCCAGCAGTTTGGGCGGGAGTTGGGGGGCCTACGAGCAGTACTTC. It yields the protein CASSLGGSWGAYEQYF.

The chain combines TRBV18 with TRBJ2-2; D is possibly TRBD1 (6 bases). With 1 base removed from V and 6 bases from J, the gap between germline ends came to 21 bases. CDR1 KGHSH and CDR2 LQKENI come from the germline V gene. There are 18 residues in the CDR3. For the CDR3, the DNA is TGTGCCAGCTCACCACGTCTACAGGGAAGTGGGGCGTCCGGGGAGCTGTTTTTT. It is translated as CASSPRLQGSGASGELFF. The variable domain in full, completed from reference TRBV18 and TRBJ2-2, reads NAGVMQNPRHLVRRRGQEARLRCSPMKGHSHVYWYRQLPEEGLKFMVYLQKENIIDESGMPKERFSAEFPKEGPSILRIQQVVRGDSAAYFCASSPRLQGSGASGELFFGEGSRLTVL.

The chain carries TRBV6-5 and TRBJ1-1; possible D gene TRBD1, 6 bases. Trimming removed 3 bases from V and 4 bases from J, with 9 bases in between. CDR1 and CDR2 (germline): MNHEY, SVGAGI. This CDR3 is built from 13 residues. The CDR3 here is CASSYSRGTEAFF. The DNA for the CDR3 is TGTGCCAGCAGTTATTCCAGGGGCACTGAAGCTTTCTTT.

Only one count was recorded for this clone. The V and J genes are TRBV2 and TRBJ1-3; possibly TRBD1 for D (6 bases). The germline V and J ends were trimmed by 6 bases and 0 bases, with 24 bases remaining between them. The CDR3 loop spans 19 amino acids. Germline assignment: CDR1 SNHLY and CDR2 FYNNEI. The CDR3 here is CASSVSFQQGRSSGNTIYF. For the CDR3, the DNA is TGTGCCAGCAGCGTATCCTTCCAGCAGGGGCGATCCTCTGGAAACACCATATATTTT.

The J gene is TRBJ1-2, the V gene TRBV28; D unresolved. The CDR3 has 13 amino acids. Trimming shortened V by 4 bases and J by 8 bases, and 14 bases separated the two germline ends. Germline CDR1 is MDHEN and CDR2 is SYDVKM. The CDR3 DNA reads TGTGCCAGCAGTTCCAGTGGAGGGAGGGGCTACACCTTC. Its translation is CASSSSGGRGYTF.

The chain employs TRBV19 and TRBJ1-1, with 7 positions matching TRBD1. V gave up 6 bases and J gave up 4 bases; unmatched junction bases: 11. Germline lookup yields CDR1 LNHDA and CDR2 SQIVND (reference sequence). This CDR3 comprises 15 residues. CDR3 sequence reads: CASRKGDRGSTEAFF. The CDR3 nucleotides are TGTGCCAGTAGAAAGGGGGACAGAGGTTCCACTGAAGCTTTCTTT.

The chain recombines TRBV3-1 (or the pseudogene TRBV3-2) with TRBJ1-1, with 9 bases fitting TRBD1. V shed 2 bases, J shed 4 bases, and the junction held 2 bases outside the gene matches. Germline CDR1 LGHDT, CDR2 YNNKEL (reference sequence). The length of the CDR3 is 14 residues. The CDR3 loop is CASSQPDRGTEAFF. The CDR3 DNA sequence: TGTGCCAGCAGCCAACCGGACAGGGGCACTGAAGCTTTCTTT.

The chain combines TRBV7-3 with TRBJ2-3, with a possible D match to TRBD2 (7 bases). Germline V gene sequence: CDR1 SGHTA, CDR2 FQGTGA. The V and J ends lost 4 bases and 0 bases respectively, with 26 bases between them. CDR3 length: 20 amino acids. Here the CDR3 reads CASSSPRRGGGDPSTDTQYF. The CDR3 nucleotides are TGTGCCAGCAGCTCCCCCCGGAGGGGCGGGGGCGACCCTAGCACAGATACGCAGTATTTT.

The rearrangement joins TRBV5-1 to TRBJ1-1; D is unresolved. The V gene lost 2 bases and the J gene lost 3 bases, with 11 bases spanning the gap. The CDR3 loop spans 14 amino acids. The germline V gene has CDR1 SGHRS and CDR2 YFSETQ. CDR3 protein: CASSFGNSYTEAFF. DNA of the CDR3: TGCGCCAGCAGCTTTGGTAACAGCTACACTGAAGCTTTCTTT.

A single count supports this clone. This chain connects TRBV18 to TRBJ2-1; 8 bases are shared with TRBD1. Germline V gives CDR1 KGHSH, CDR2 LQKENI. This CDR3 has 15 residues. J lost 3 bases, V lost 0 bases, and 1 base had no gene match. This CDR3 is CASSPPGTGYNEQFF. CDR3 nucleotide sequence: TGTGCCAGCTCACCACCGGGGACAGGCTACAATGAGCAGTTCTTC.

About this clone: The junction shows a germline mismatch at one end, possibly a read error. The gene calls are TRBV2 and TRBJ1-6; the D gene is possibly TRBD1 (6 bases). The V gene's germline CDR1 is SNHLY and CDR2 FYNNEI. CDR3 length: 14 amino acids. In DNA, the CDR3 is TGTGCCAGCAGGGAAGGGACATCCCATTCACCCCTCCACTTT. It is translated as CASREGTSHSPLHF.